One sample yielded the 10 T cell receptor beta chains listed below, sequenced in a study of cytomegalovirus exposure and HLA in healthy donors. Primers included in the PCR were 60 Vbeta and 13 Jbeta primers. Clones were read by immunoSEQ multiplex PCR, and TCRdb kept only the in-frame ones, dropping some. The repertoire holds approximately 150,000 clones, with more than 70% as singletons. The specimen sequenced was PBMCs. The origin of the receptors is a man younger than 35 in good health and CMV-seropositive.

The V gene is TRBV30, the J gene TRBJ1-4; perhaps TRBD1 as D (5 bases). Deletions cut 3 bases from V and 8 bases from J, with 13 bases between. CDR1 is GTSNPN, CDR2 SVGIG, per germline (reference sequence). This CDR3 comprises 13 residues. CDR3: CAWRRTRSEKLFF. The CDR3 DNA is TGTGCCTGGAGGAGGACAAGATCCGAAAAACTGTTTTTT. The full variable domain, rest sourced from reference TRBV30 and TRBJ1-4, is SQTIHQWPATLVQPVGSPLSLECTVEGTSNPNLYWYRQAAGRGLQLLFYSVGIGQISSEVPQNLSASRPQDRQFILSSKKLLLSDSGFYLCAWRRTRSEKLFFGSGTQLSVL.

V and J are TRBV28 and TRBJ2-2; 7 positions agree with TRBD2. Germline CDR1 and CDR2: MDHEN and SYDVKM. Losses at the gene ends were 10 bases for V and 5 bases for J; bases not matched to a gene: 13. This CDR3 is 15 amino acids long. The CDR3 DNA sequence: TGTGCCACAAAACCGCGGGGGTATGGGACCGGGGAGCTGTTTTTT. This sequence encodes CATKPRGYGTGELFF.

V gene TRBV5-1 combines with J gene TRBJ2-1; 11 bases match TRBD2. Trimming removed 6 bases from V and 3 bases from J; junction bases left unmatched: 2. The CDR3 is made up of 14 amino acids. CDR1 SGHRS and CDR2 YFSETQ come from the germline V gene. CDR3 sequence reads: CASIGTSGYNEQFF. DNA of the CDR3: TGCGCCAGCATAGGGACTAGCGGCTACAATGAGCAGTTCTTC.

The rearrangement links TRBV9 to TRBJ2-2; 12 nucleotides match TRBD2. This CDR3 is 16 amino acids long. V lost 0 bases, J lost 5 bases, and 2 bases stayed unmatched. From germline, CDR1 is SGDLS and CDR2 YYNGEE. The DNA for the CDR3 is TGTGCCAGCAGCGTAGATGGGACTAGCGGGACCGGGGAGCTGTTTTTT. Amino acid sequence: CASSVDGTSGTGELFF. Supplemented by reference TRBV9 and TRBJ2-2, the full variable domain reads DSGVTQTPKHLITATGQRVTLRCSPRSGDLSVYWYQQSLDQGLQFLIQYYNGEERAKGNILERFSAQQFPDLHSELNLSSLELGDSALYFCASSVDGTSGTGELFFGEGSRLTVL.

This sequence joins TRBV28 and TRBJ2-2; TRBD1 aligns across 10 bases. V shed 3 bases, J shed 3 bases, and the junction held 1 base outside the gene matches. Germline V gene data show CDR1 as MDHEN and CDR2 as SYDVKM. This CDR3 has 15 amino acids. CDR3 in DNA: TGTGCCAGCAGTTTCGACAGGGGGCACACCGGGGAGCTGTTTTTT. Protein sequence: CASSFDRGHTGELFF.

CDR3 in amino acids: CASSSLAGADTQYF. In DNA form, the CDR3 reads TGTGCCAGCAGTTCACTAGCGGGAGCAGATACGCAGTATTTT. The J gene is TRBJ2-3, the V gene TRBV27; TRBD2 aligns across 11 bases. This CDR3 is built from 14 residues. Germline V lookup: CDR1 MNHEY, CDR2 SMNVEV (reference sequence). V lost 4 bases to trimming and J lost 4 bases; unmatched junction nucleotides: 1.

A few counts support this clone. The chain combines TRBV5-1 with TRBJ1-4; 7 bases align to TRBD1. The CDR3 contains 13 residues. The germline V gene encodes CDR1 SGHRS and CDR2 YFSETQ. V gave up 5 bases and J gave up 8 bases; unmatched junction bases: 6. The CDR3 loop is CASSGQGGEKLFF. In DNA, the CDR3 is TGCGCCAGCAGTGGGCAGGGGGGAGAAAAACTGTTTTTT.

V usage is TRBV30 and J usage is TRBJ1-1; D not resolved. V lost 5 bases and J lost 4, with 17 bases in between. This CDR3 has 14 residues. The germline gives CDR1 GTSNPN, CDR2 SVGIG (reference sequence). The DNA for the CDR3 is TGTGCCTGGGGGTTATCGGGGATTAGCACTGAAGCTTTCTTT. Translating it yields CAWGLSGISTEAFF.

J is TRBJ2-3 and V is TRBV6-1; D gene uncertain. Trimming pared 3 bases from V and 6 bases from J, leaving 10 bases between. This CDR3 is 13 amino acids long. Germline CDR1 reads MNHNS; CDR2 reads SASEGT. The CDR3 here is CASSEALSDTQYF. In DNA, the CDR3 is TGTGCCAGCAGTGAGGCCCTTTCGGATACGCAGTATTTT.

This chain joins TRBV4-1 and TRBJ1-2; TRBD1 matches at 10 bases. V dropped 3 bases and J dropped 2; count of bases not matched to a gene: 18. CDR1 MGHRA and CDR2 YSYEKL come from the germline V gene. The CDR3 is made up of 20 amino acids. Written as DNA, the CDR3 is TGCGCCAGCAGCCAGGAAAGACAGGGGGCGAGATCTCCTTACAACTATGGCTACACCTTC. Translation: CASSQERQGARSPYNYGYTF.